A selection of T cell receptor beta chains follows, all from one sample in a study of blood T cell repertoires in COVID-19. TCRdb keeps only in-frame clones here, not all; method: immunoSEQ multiplex PCR. The sample yields fewer than 400,000 clones, over 75% seen once. The sample consisted of PBMCs or T cells enriched from blood (not recorded which). All receptors come from a man aged 25 to 45 who had recovered from COVID-19. Each CDR3 is given with its conserved first and last residue. A D gene is named only where the DNA matches it firmly. Rows may omit the clone size; those that give it use once, few, many or a size class.

clone_size | j_call | v_call | d_call | cdr3_aa | cdr3_nt
. | TRBJ2-2 | TRBV5-5 | . | CASSLVVRGGVTGELFF | TGTGCCAGCAGCTTGGTAGTCAGAGGAGGGGTTACCGGGGAGCTGTTTTTT
. | TRBJ2-7 | TRBV7-9 | TRBD1 | CASSPRDRSYEQYF | TGTGCCAGCAGCCCCCGGGACAGGAGCTACGAGCAGTACTTC
. | TRBJ2-5 | TRBV7-6 | . | CASSSTDPSGIETQYF | TGTGCCAGCAGCTCGACGGACCCCTCAGGGATAGAGACCCAGTACTTC
few | TRBJ1-2 | TRBV7-8 | TRBD1 | CASSEDREGGGYTF | TGTGCCAGCAGCGAGGACAGGGAGGGGGGTGGCTACACCTTC
. | TRBJ2-1 | TRBV5-1 | . | CASSLPLAEQFF | TGCGCCAGCAGCTTGCCTCTAGCGGAGCAGTTCTTC
once | TRBJ2-7 | TRBV13 | TRBD1 | CASSSLTGSYEQYF | TGTGCCAGCAGCTCCCTGACAGGGTCCTACGAGCAGTACTTC
. | TRBJ1-1 | TRBV30 | TRBD1 | CAWSGDRGPEAFF | TGTGCCTGGAGTGGTGACAGGGGACCCGAAGCTTTCTTT
. | TRBJ1-4 | TRBV5-1 | TRBD1 | CASSPDRVSNEKLFF | TGCGCCAGCAGCCCCGACAGGGTATCTAATGAAAAACTGTTTTTT
. | TRBJ1-1 | TRBV3-1/TRBV3-2 | . | CASSPTGDRGGLKAAEAFF | TGTGCCAGCAGTCCCACCGGAGATCGGGGGGGACTGAAAGCGGCTGAAGCTTTCTTT
. | TRBJ1-5 | TRBV6-5 | . | CASNTGHRNQPQHF | TGTGCCAGTAACACTGGACACCGCAATCAGCCCCAGCATTTT
. | TRBJ1-5 | TRBV19 | TRBD1 | CASSAGTGNQPQHF | TGTGCCAGTAGTGCCGGGACAGGTAATCAGCCCCAGCATTTT
. | TRBJ1-6 | TRBV4-2 | . | CASSHTGEKSPLHF | TGTGCCAGCAGCCACACGGGGGAAAAATCACCCCTCCACTTT
. | TRBJ1-1 | TRBV5-5 | . | CASSFETAGTEAFF | TGTGCCAGCAGCTTCGAGACAGCGGGCACTGAAGCTTTCTTT
. | TRBJ2-7 | TRBV10-3 | TRBD1 | CAIRPGQGVAEQYF | TGTGCCATCAGACCGGGACAGGGCGTCGCCGAGCAGTACTTC
. | TRBJ2-7 | TRBV28 | . | CASSLGTGLTHEQYF | TGTGCCAGCAGTTTAGGAACAGGGTTAACCCACGAGCAGTACTTC
few | TRBJ1-2 | TRBV10-3 | . | CAISESGGVVYGYTF | TGTGCCATCAGTGAGTCAGGGGGGGTAGTCTATGGCTACACCTTC
once | TRBJ2-7 | TRBV7-8 | TRBD1 | CASSLRQGAYEQYF | TGTGCCAGCAGCTTGCGGCAGGGGGCCTACGAGCAGTACTTC
. | TRBJ2-7 | TRBV12-3/TRBV12-4 | . | CASSLTSYEQYF | TGTGCCAGCAGTCTTACTAGTTACGAGCAGTACTTC
. | TRBJ2-1 | TRBV6-5 | . | CASSPSLTSPNEQFF | TGTGCCAGCAGTCCCTCCCTGACTAGTCCCAACGAGCAGTTCTTC
. | TRBJ1-4 | TRBV18 | TRBD1 | CASSPTGNEKLFF | TGTGCCAGCTCACCGACAGGGAACGAAAAACTGTTTTTT
. | TRBJ2-2 | TRBV5-1 | . | CASSLGIRPGELFF | TGCGCCAGCAGCTTGGGAATCAGGCCCGGGGAGCTGTTTTTT
. | TRBJ1-5 | TRBV28 | . | CASSLLTSRNQPQHF | TGTGCCAGCAGCCTACTAACGAGTCGCAATCAGCCCCAGCATTTT
. | TRBJ2-7 | TRBV27 | . | CASSLSAAATYEQYF | TGTGCCAGCAGTTTATCGGCGGCAGCCACCTACGAGCAGTACTTC
once | TRBJ2-1 | TRBV11-1 | . | CASSLDSYNEQFF | TGTGCCAGCAGCTTAGACAGCTACAATGAGCAGTTCTTC
once | TRBJ1-1 | TRBV5-1 | TRBD1 | CASSLEGGVTEAFF | TGCGCCAGCAGCTTGGAAGGGGGCGTCACTGAAGCTTTCTTT
few | TRBJ1-1 | TRBV7-2 | . | CASSSRLRTEAFF | TGTGCCAGCAGCTCCAGGCTAAGGACTGAAGCTTTCTTT
few | TRBJ1-1 | TRBV11-2 | TRBD1 | CASSLQQGRGTEAFF | TGTGCCAGCAGCCTGCAACAGGGGAGAGGCACTGAAGCTTTCTTT
few | TRBJ2-5 | TRBV4-2 | . | CASSRLTNQETQYF | TGTGCCAGCAGCCGCTTGACAAACCAAGAGACCCAGTACTTC
. | TRBJ1-4 | TRBV2 | . | CASTDGGTNEKLFF | TGTGCCAGCACTGACGGGGGAACTAATGAAAAACTGTTTTTT
. | TRBJ2-5 | TRBV5-1 | . | CASSLGPQETQYF | TGCGCCAGCAGCTTGGGGCCACAAGAGACCCAGTACTTC
. | TRBJ2-2 | TRBV2 | . | CARSITGTQNTGELFF | TGTGCCCGATCTATAACCGGGACACAGAACACCGGGGAGCTGTTTTTT
. | TRBJ1-6 | TRBV18 | . | CASSPIQAGVNSPLHF | TGTGCCAGCTCACCGATACAGGCGGGGGTGAATTCACCCCTCCACTTT
. | TRBJ1-1 | TRBV12-3/TRBV12-4 | . | CASSLVQDTEAFF | TGTGCCAGCAGTTTAGTCCAGGACACTGAAGCTTTCTTT
. | TRBJ1-4 | TRBV6-1 | . | CASSERGLREKLFF | TGTGCCAGCAGTGAACGGGGGTTACGTGAAAAACTGTTTTTT
. | TRBJ1-5 | TRBV6-6 | TRBD1 | CASSYTGTGSNQPQHF | TGTGCCAGCAGTTACACCGGGACAGGGAGCAATCAGCCCCAGCATTTT
. | TRBJ1-5 | TRBV6-5 | . | CASSQHHNQPQHF | TGTGCCAGCAGCCAACATCACAATCAGCCCCAGCATTTT
. | TRBJ1-4 | TRBV5-8 | TRBD1 | CASSLARGRIEKLFF | TGTGCCAGCAGCTTGGCAAGGGGGCGCATTGAAAAACTGTTTTTT
once | TRBJ2-2 | TRBV5-1 | . | CASSLRGGRELFF | TGCGCCAGCAGCTTGAGGGGTGGAAGGGAGCTGTTTTTT
. | TRBJ1-2 | TRBV5-1 | . | CASSLESAGAGYTF | TGCGCCAGCAGCTTGGAAAGCGCAGGGGCTGGCTACACCTTC
. | TRBJ1-5 | TRBV6-5 | . | CASRGEGGQPQHF | TGTGCCAGCCGGGGGGAGGGTGGCCAGCCCCAGCATTTT
. | TRBJ2-1 | TRBV19 | . | CASSTYGGGYNEQFF | TGTGCCAGTAGTACGTACGGCGGTGGATACAATGAGCAGTTCTTC
once | TRBJ2-3 | TRBV24-1 | TRBD2 | CATSDTELAGGPTDTQYF | TGTGCCACCAGTGATACAGAATTAGCGGGGGGGCCCACAGATACGCAGTATTTT
. | TRBJ2-3 | TRBV6-5 | . | CASSYSAVTDTQYF | TGTGCCAGCAGTTACTCGGCGGTCACAGATACGCAGTATTTT
. | TRBJ2-3 | TRBV2 | . | CASSISPSRTDTQYF | TGTGCCAGCAGCATTAGTCCTAGCCGCACAGATACGCAGTATTTT
. | TRBJ1-2 | TRBV11-2 | . | CASSLFGGGSLYGYTF | TGTGCCAGCAGCCTATTTGGGGGGGGCAGCCTCTATGGCTACACCTTC
few | TRBJ1-6 | TRBV6-6 | . | CASSPPVDARAGNSPLHF | TGTGCCAGCAGTCCCCCTGTCGACGCGAGGGCCGGGAATTCACCCCTCCACTTT
. | TRBJ1-5 | TRBV7-9 | . | CASSTGFSNQPQHF | TGTGCCAGCAGCACAGGATTTAGCAATCAGCCCCAGCATTTT
. | TRBJ2-7 | TRBV5-1 | . | CASSPMTGGPYEQYF | TGCGCCAGCAGCCCGATGACAGGAGGACCCTACGAGCAGTACTTC
. | TRBJ1-2 | TRBV12-3/TRBV12-4 | . | CASAGPGYGYTF | TGTGCCAGCGCAGGGCCGGGCTATGGCTACACCTTC
once | TRBJ2-1 | TRBV5-1 | . | CASSLAADSHSDEQFF | TGCGCCAGCAGCTTGGCCGCGGATAGCCATAGCGATGAGCAGTTCTTC
. | TRBJ2-7 | TRBV6-5 | . | CASSYSRGAISYEQYF | TGTGCCAGCAGTTACTCCCGGGGGGCCATCTCCTACGAGCAGTACTTC
. | TRBJ1-2 | TRBV15 | TRBD1 | CATSLWDRGDYGYTF | TGTGCCACCAGCCTATGGGACAGGGGGGACTATGGCTACACCTTC
. | TRBJ1-1 | TRBV7-9 | . | CASSLSFRGEAFF | TGTGCCAGCAGCTTAAGTTTTCGGGGTGAAGCTTTCTTT
. | TRBJ2-1 | TRBV5-1 | TRBD1 | CASSLAQGAYNEQFF | TGCGCCAGCAGCTTGGCACAGGGGGCATACAATGAGCAGTTCTTC
. | TRBJ2-2 | TRBV10-3 | TRBD2 | CAISGGGGELFF | TGTGCCATCAGTGGCGGGGGAGGGGAGCTGTTTTTT
. | TRBJ1-1 | TRBV28 | TRBD1 | CASSRDRGAFF | TGTGCCAGCAGCCGGGACAGGGGAGCTTTCTTT